This T cell receptor beta chain was identified in a study of cytomegalovirus exposure and HLA in healthy donors (dated by TCRdb to 2016 to 2017). For context, the study as a whole: An earlier analysis of some 600 of the donors reported approximately 280 Gb of sequence data and 117 million unique TCR beta sequences obtained from some 200 million T cells. The number of typed donors differed by locus: about 620-640 for A, B, C, DRB1 and DQB1; 522 for DQA1; 606 for DPA1; and roughly 450 for DPB1. To predict cytomegalovirus infection status, the study combined high-throughput TCR immunosequencing, statistical association of individual TCRs with disease status, and machine learning. Using immunosequencing, the study profiled T cell repertoires from approximately 700 subjects and related those repertoires to cytomegalovirus serostatus. On average, over 200,000 unique TCR beta nucleotide sequences were sequenced per donor among 398 genotyped donors of the cohort, with 15% to 20% of those sequences being non-productive. In a later analysis, previously published TCR beta repertoires from 666 donors were re-analyzed and high-resolution HLA genotyping was added so that TCR occurrence patterns could be studied. A later genetic analysis used genome-wide SNP genotypes for about 65% of the 666 donors, treating that subset as a discovery cohort. Of the approximately 400 genotyped donors, roughly 85% fell in the genetic ancestry cluster associated with self-reported Caucasian donors. Alongside the repertoire data, information on donor age, sex, ethnicity and CMV serostatus was compiled. Rather than drawing on any new phenotypic data, the later analysis identified candidate immune exposures from TCR beta sequences and the way those sequences occurred across donors. Roughly 5 DR-DQ haplotypes were handled as single units for association and clustering because linkage in the cohort was strong. An early release that covered more than 550 HLA-typed donors contained approximately 300 gigabases of sequencing data and approximately 85 million unique TCR sequences. To decide whether each TCR beta V gene segment behaved as functional or pseudogenic, an earlier analysis of some 600 of the donors relied on high-throughput TCR beta sequencing. All discovery cohort repertoires had been generated on a single sequencing platform. Along with the roughly 610-subject first cohort, a separate validation cohort of over a hundred different subjects was used. The aim of the study was to test whether cataloging public T cell receptors could identify signatures of past pathogen exposure. Both class I and class II loci were covered by HLA typing, at four-digit resolution.

Results and caveats for the whole study, not just this receptor: Correlated functional status among segregating V segments might reflect linkage disequilibrium, but an unknown experimental factor could not be ruled out. Most TCR sequences were observed very rarely across donors, whereas some public TCRs were present in many individuals. When HLA alleles, especially DR and DQ, strongly co-occurred, attributing TCR associations to individual alleles was difficult. A few of the identified cytomegalovirus-associated TCR beta chains were confirmed in vitro to be specific for cytomegalovirus antigens. A later analysis reported that several top co-occurrence clusters appeared linked to parvovirus B19, influenza, CMV and Epstein-Barr virus. Some IMGT-functional V segments, including TRBV6-2 and TRBV6-3, could not be told apart with the 87-base-pair reads, so those segments were excluded. A further reported finding was that TCR beta sequences accurately predicted the HLA-A and HLA-B alleles for most subjects in the first cohort. According to the authors, the approach could potentially be generalized to other disease states and immunological phenotypes. Cytomegalovirus status was reported to be diagnosed by the classifier with high specificity and sensitivity in both the original and validation cohorts. Roughly uniform sequencing depth across donors was assumed in presence/absence analyses, although this assumption may not hold. A later analysis found that HLA-associated TCR beta chains were more clonally expanded and had lower generation probabilities than equally common non-associated chains. The sequencing pipeline was judged likely to have produced a cluster of highly shared sequence variants as a technical artifact. According to a later analysis, most CMV-associated TCR beta chains appeared to be HLA-restricted, and the HLA associations seemed to be driven largely by CMV exposure. For the cohort, immune exposure information was limited to CMV serostatus. Because HLA typing was missing for some donors at each locus, association tests included only the typed subset. Broadly in line with IMGT annotations, most TCR beta V segments showed up in productive rearrangements about 90% or about 30% of the time in an earlier analysis of around 550 of the donors. According to a later genetic analysis, donors in an Asian-associated ancestry cluster had fewer N-insertions in productive TCRs than the roughly 700-donor mean. In a later analysis, 15,000 to 20,000 TCR beta sequences were associated with specific HLA alleles at a false discovery rate of 0.05. An association between a missense DCLRE1C variant and V-gene and J-gene trimming of TCR beta chains was found in a later genetic analysis and replicated in an independent cohort. Some 15 rarely observed V segments, including chromosome 9 orphons, were excluded from the earlier analysis of approximately 600 of the donors because counts were too low. The study listed 150 to 200 TCR beta chains as associated with cytomegalovirus. Only TCR beta chains were sequenced in this cohort, and the absence of alpha or paired-chain data limited detectable features. In a later analysis, TCR association rates were found to vary across HLA loci, with the most associated TCRs seen for DRB1 alleles and the fewest for HLA-C alleles.

The method was the immunoSEQ multiplex PCR assay. The multiplex PCR relied on a mix of 60 forward primers for TCR Vbeta segments and 13 reverse primers for TCR Jbeta segments. A multiplex PCR assay on genomic DNA amplified the CDR3 region of rearranged TCR beta genes. On the Illumina HiSeq System, the amplified TCR beta libraries were sequenced as 87-base-pair reads. Per the original workflow: A later analysis tallied around 87 million unique TCR beta chains across the approximately 670 repertoires, and approximately 12 million of those chains were shared by two or more donors. Raw reads were error-corrected and collapsed into unique sequences with a nearest-neighbor algorithm that merged closely related sequences to remove PCR and sequencing errors. To assign V, D and J gene segments, CDR3 sequences were aligned to IMGT reference sequences. For a sequence to be retained, a match of at least six nucleotides was required to both a V gene segment and a J gene segment. Rearrangements were classified as productive when the CDR3 lacked stop codons and remained in frame with V and J, and all other rearrangements were classified as non-productive. Following IMGT convention, CDR3 was defined as the stretch from the second conserved V-encoded cysteine up to the conserved J-encoded phenylalanine. Sequences without an unambiguous match to a single V gene segment were excluded from the earlier analysis of 500 to 700 of the donors. An earlier analysis of over 450 of the donors classified V segments as functional when productive rearrangements were above 56.7% and as segregating when the standard deviation between donors was above 5%. A statistical classification framework was built to diagnose cytomegalovirus status from the catalog of TCR beta chain sequences. A later analysis assigned V and J genes by comparing TCR nucleotide sequences with IMGT/GENE-DB human TR gene sequences. In a later analysis, CDR3 sequences and most-parsimonious VDJ recombination scenarios were assigned using the TCRdist pipeline. In a later analysis, every TCR beta chain was defined by the combination of its CDR3 amino acid sequence and its V-gene family, and reads without a unique V-gene family were dropped. As a way to deal with suspected cross-contamination and a sequencing artifact, a later analysis dropped more than 500 nucleotide sequences that were highly shared and had low generation probability. In a later analysis, a clonal expansion index for each public chain was calculated from normalized within-repertoire ranks of inferred template counts. Generation probabilities in a later analysis came from a VDJ recombination model fitted to out-of-frame rearrangements, and those results were checked against IGoR. In a later analysis, TCR-TCR, TCR-HLA and TCR-CMV co-occurrence was scored with hypergeometric tests, and a repertoire-size bias correction was applied to TCR pairs. In a later analysis, false discovery rates were estimated by permuting HLA or CMV assignments 20 times. In a later analysis, co-occurring TCRs were grouped using DBSCAN, with TCRdist sequence similarity added in when clustering inside HLA-allele-positive subsets. Repertoires with fewer than 30,000 or more than 120,000 public chains, plus five repertoires with anomalous nucleotide sharing, were excluded from co-occurrence clustering. The immuneACCESS repertoire file appears here via TCRdb, limited to in-frame rearrangements. These files lack a portion of the clones; in checked studies, under half of the deficit traces to unresolved V genes, and the cause of the others is not known. Clonal size and the V and J genes are those of that table, whereas D and trimming came from the DNA. The table of this sample itemizes 50,000 to 80,000 clones. Together, the top ten hold 3.6% of the sample.

The cohort comprised around 690 healthy bone marrow donors. At the time of sampling, every cohort member was nominally healthy, though immune exposures that went unrecorded were likely present. The donor was CMV seronegative and belonged to the group of over 300 seronegative cohort members. Every donor gave a peripheral blood sample, and the peripheral blood mononuclear cells from that sample were used for TCR beta sequencing. Genomic DNA was extracted from the blood cell samples with the Qiagen DNeasy Blood Extraction Kit. V loses 0 bases of germline sequence and J loses 2 bases, and the interval between the two ends is 7 bases. The CDR3, from cysteine to phenylalanine, totals 14 residues. The kept DNA is CDR3 alone, 42 bases in frame from the first base. The germline V gene gives CDR1 as SGDLS and CDR2 as YYNGEE. As to this clone: The specificity of this receptor is unknown.

The source is a woman younger than 35 in good health and CMV-seronegative. Sequencing input: PBMCs. The chain employs TRBV9 and TRBJ2-3; a tentative D call is TRBD1 (5 bases match). The bases read TGTGCCAGCAGCGTAGGACAGATCACAGATACGCAGTATTTT. This is translated as CASSVGQITDTQYF.